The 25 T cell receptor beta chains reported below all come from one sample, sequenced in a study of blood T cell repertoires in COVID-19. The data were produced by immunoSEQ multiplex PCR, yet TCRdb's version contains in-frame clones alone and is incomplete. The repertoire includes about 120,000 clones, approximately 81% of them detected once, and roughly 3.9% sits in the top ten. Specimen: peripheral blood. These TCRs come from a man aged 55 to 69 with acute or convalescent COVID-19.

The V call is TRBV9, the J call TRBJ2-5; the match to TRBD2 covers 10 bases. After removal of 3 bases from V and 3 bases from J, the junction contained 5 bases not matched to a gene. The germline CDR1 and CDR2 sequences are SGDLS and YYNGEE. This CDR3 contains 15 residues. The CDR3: CASSAGLAGEETQYF. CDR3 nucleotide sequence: TGTGCCAGCAGCGCCGGGCTAGCGGGGGAAGAGACCCAGTACTTC.

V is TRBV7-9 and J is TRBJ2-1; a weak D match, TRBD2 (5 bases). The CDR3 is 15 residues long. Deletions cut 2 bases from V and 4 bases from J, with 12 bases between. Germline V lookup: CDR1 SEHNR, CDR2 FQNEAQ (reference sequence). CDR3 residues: CASSLITREYNEQFF. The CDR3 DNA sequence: TGTGCCAGCAGCTTAATCACTAGGGAATACAATGAGCAGTTCTTC. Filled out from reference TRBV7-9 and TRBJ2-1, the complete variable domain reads DTGVSQNPRHKITKRGQNVTFRCDPISEHNRLYWYRQTLGQGPEFLTYFQNEAQLEKSRLLSDRFSAERPKGSFSTLEIQRTEQGDSAMYLCASSLITREYNEQFFGPGTRLTVL.

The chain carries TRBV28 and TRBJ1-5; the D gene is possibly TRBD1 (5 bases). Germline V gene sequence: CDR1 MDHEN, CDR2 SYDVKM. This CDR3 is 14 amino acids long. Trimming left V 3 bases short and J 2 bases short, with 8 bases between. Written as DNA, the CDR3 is TGTGCCAGCAGTTTCTGGGGGGGCAATCAGCCCCAGCATTTT. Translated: CASSFWGGNQPQHF.

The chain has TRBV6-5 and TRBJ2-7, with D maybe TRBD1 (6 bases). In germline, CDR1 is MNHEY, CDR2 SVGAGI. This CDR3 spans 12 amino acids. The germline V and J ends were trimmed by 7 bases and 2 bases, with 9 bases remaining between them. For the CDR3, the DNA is TGTGCCAGCAAGGGACACGCCTACGAGCAGTACTTC. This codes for CASKGHAYEQYF.

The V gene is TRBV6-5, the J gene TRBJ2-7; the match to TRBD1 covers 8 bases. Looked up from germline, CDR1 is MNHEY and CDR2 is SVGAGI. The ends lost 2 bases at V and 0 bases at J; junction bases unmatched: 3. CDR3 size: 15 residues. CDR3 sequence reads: CASSYGDRSSYEQYF. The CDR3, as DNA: TGTGCCAGCAGTTACGGGGACAGGTCCTCCTACGAGCAGTACTTC.

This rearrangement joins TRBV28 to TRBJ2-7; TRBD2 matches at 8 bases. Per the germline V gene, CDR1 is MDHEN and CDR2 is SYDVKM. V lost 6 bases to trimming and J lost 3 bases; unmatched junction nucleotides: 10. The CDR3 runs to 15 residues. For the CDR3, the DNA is TGTGCCAGCAGCATTTCGGCCAGCGGGGGCTACGAGCAGTACTTC. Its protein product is CASSISASGGYEQYF.

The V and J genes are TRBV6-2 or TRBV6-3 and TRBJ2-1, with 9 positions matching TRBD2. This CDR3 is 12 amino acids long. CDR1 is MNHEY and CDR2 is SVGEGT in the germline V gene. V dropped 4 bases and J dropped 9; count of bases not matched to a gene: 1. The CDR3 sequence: CASSFSGSEQFF. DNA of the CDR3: TGTGCCAGCAGTTTTAGCGGGAGTGAGCAGTTCTTC.

CDR3 residues: CAIRPGVASGANVLTF. Written as DNA, the CDR3 is TGTGCCATCAGGCCAGGGGTCGCCTCTGGGGCCAACGTCCTGACTTTC. The chain is built from TRBV10-3 and TRBJ2-6, with a weak D call TRBD1 (6 bases). Trimming left V 6 bases short and J 0 bases short, with 12 bases between. In germline, CDR1 is ENHRY, CDR2 SYGVKD. This CDR3 spans 16 amino acids.

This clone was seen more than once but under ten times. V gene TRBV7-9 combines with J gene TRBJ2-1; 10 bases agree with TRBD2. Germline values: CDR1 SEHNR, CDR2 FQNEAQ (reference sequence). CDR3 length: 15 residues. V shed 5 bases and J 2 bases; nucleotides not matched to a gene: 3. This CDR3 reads CASSPSGRTYNEQFF. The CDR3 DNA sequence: TGTGCCAGCAGCCCTAGCGGGAGAACCTACAATGAGCAGTTCTTC.

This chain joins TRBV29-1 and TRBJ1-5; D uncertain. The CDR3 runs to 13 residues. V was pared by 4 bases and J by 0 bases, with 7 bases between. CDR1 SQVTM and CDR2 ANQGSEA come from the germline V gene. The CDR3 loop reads CSVAEGSNQPQHF. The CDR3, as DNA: TGCAGCGTTGCTGAGGGTAGCAATCAGCCCCAGCATTTT.

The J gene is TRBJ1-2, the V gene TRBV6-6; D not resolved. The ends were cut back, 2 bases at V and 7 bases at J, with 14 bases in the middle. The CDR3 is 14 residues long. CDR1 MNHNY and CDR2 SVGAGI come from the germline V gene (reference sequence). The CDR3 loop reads CASSYRREGSGYTF. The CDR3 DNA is TGTGCCAGCAGTTACCGTCGTGAGGGTTCTGGCTACACCTTC.

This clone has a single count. In nucleotides, the CDR3 is TGTGCCAGCAGTGTCCGTAGGAGTCCTACCGTTAATGAGCAGTTCTTC. It encodes CASSVRRSPTVNEQFF. The chain couples TRBV6-1 to TRBJ2-1, with D unresolved. The CDR3 consists of 16 residues. Germline loops: CDR1 MNHNS, CDR2 SASEGT. V gave up 4 bases and J gave up 7 bases, with 20 bases separating them.

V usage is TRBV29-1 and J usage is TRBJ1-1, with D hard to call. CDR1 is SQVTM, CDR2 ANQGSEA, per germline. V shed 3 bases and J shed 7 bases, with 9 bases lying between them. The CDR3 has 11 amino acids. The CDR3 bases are TGCAGCGTTGAGAGGTATGGTGAAGCTTTCTTT. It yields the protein CSVERYGEAFF.

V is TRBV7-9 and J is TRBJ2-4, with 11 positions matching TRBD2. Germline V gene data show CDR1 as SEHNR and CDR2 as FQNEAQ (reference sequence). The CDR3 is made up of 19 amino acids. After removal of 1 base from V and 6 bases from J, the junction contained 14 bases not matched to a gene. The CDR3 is CASSLGSLAGGPSLNIQYF. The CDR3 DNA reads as TGTGCCAGCAGCTTAGGCTCCCTAGCGGGAGGCCCTTCCCTAAACATTCAGTACTTC.

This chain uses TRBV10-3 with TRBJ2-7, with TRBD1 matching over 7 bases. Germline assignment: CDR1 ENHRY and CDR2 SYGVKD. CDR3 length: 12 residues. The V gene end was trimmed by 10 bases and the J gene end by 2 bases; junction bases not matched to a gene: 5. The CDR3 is CATTDRAYEQYF. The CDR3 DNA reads TGTGCCACGACCGACAGGGCCTACGAGCAGTACTTC.

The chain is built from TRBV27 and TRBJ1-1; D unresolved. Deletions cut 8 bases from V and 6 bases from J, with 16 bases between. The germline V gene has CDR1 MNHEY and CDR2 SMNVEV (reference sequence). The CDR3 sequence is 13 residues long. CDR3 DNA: TGTGCCAGCCCGCCCCGAGGGCGTGCTGAAGCTTTCTTT. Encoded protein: CASPPRGRAEAFF.

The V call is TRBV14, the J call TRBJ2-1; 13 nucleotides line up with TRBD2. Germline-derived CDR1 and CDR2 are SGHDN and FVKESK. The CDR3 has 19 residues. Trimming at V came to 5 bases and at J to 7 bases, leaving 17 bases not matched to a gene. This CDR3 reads CASSKQLTSGRAWSNEQFF. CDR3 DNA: TGTGCCAGCAGCAAACAACTTACTAGCGGGAGGGCCTGGTCGAATGAGCAGTTCTTC.

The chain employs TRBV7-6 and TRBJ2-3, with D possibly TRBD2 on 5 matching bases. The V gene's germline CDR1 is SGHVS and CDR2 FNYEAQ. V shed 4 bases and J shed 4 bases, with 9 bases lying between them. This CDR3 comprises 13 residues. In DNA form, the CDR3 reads TGTGCCAGCAGCTCTGGAGCGGCAGATACGCAGTATTTT. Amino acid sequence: CASSSGAADTQYF.

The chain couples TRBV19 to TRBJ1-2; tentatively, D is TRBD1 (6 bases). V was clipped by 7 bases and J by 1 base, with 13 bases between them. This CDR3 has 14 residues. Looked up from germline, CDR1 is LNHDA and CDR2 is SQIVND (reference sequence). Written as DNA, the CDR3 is TGTGCCAGTACCAGGAGGACAGATAACTATGGCTACACCTTC. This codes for CASTRRTDNYGYTF.

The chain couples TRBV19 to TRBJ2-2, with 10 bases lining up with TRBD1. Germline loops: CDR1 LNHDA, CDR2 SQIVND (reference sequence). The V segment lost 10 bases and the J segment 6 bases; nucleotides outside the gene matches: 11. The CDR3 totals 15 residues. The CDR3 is CATSTGGAGAGELFF. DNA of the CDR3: TGTGCCACGTCGACAGGGGGCGCTGGGGCCGGGGAGCTGTTTTTT.

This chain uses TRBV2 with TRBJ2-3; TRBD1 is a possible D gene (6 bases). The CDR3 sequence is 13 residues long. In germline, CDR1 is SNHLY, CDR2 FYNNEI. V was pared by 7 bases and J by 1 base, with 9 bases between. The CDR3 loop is CASIPGGTDTQYF. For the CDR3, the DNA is TGTGCCAGCATCCCAGGGGGCACAGATACGCAGTATTTT.

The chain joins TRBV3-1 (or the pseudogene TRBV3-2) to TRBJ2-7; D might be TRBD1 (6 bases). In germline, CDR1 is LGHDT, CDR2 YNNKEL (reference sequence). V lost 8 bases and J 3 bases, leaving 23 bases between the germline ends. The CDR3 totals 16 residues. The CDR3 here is CASSRGTVPDIYEQYF. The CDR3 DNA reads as TGTGCCAGCTCAAGGGGGACCGTCCCCGACATCTACGAGCAGTACTTC.

The CDR3 spells CASSVNTNTEAFF. The CDR3 nucleotides read TGTGCCAGCAGCGTAAATACAAACACTGAAGCTTTCTTT. This sequence joins TRBV9 and TRBJ1-1; D uncertain. Trimming removed 1 base from V and 2 bases from J, with 6 bases in between. Germline lookup yields CDR1 SGDLS and CDR2 YYNGEE. This CDR3 has 13 amino acids.

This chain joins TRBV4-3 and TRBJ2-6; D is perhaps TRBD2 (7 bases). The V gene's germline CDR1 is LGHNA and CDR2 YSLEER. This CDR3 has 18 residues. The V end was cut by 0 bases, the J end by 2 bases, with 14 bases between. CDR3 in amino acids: CASSQDWWGGPGANVLTF. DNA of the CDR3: TGCGCCAGCAGCCAAGATTGGTGGGGGGGGCCTGGGGCCAACGTCCTGACTTTC.

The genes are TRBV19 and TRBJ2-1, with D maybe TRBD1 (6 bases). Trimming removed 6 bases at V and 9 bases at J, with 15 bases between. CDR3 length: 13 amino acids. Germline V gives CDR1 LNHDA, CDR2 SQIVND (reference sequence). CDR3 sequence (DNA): TGTGCCAGTAGCACTAACAGGGAAGGTGAGCAGTTCTTC. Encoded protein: CASSTNREGEQFF.